This T cell receptor beta chain was obtained from a study of chemoradiotherapy in HPV16-positive cancers. Overall study context: Candidate HPV-specific clones and shared TCR motifs came from a couple of HPV16-positive patients. Notes on the study in general: HPV-responsive T-cell expansion during chemoradiotherapy was linked to improved recurrence-free survival in HPV16-positive patients. HPV-specific T cells were functionally defined from only two HPV16-positive patients.

Concerning this clone itself: What it binds is not known.

Method: immunoSEQ multiplex PCR; TCRdb's copy keeps in-frame clones and lacks some. This sample has about 5,500 clones; around 84% occur once, and the top ten carry approximately 18%. Repertoires were sampled repeatedly during chemoradiotherapy. Unmatched junction bases numbered 8, after V lost 4 bases and J lost 0 bases. This CDR3 spans 18 amino acids. CDR1 and CDR2 (germline): SGHRS, YFSETQ. The specimen was obtained from a patient who underwent chemoradiotherapy. The chain employs TRBV5-1 and TRBJ2-1; 12 bases are shared with TRBD2. The receptor was isolated from a human donor with HPV-associated anogenital cancer. The DNA for the CDR3 is TGCGCCAGCAGCACCAAAGGGACTAGCGGGCGCTCCTACAATGAGCAGTTCTTC. Residues: CASSTKGTSGRSYNEQFF.